The rows below give T cell receptor beta chains drawn from one sample of a study of T-cell memory formation after mild COVID-19. MiXCR was run by TCRdb on the 5' RACE reads, yielding one entry per CDR3 protein. The table records 500,000 to 650,000 distinct CDR3 sequences, less than 25% of them present only once. Sequencing was carried out using PBMCs or a T cell subset sorted from them (not recorded which). Receptors originate from an adult woman who had mild COVID-19 (a few samples of this study predate the infection). Cell type and time point are not known. The CDR3 runs from the conserved cysteine through the conserved F or W. Each record gives: J gene, V gene, clone size, D gene, CDR3 protein, CDR3 DNA. D genes are given only for firm matches. Clone size, where shown, is once, few, many, or a class for clones that have expanded.

TRBJ2-6,TRBV20-1,few,NA,CSARGGNSGANVLTF,TGCAGTGCTAGAGGCGGGAATTCTGGGGCCAACGTCCTGACTTTC
TRBJ2-7,TRBV5-6,NA,NA,CASSDITGLSSYEQYF,TGTGCCAGCAGCGATATAACAGGGCTGAGCTCCTACGAGCAGTACTTC
TRBJ2-6,TRBV29-1,NA,NA,CSVEGYEANVLTF,TGCAGCGTTGAAGGGTATGAGGCCAACGTCCTGACTTTC
TRBJ1-4,TRBV27,few,TRBD1,CASREGQGEKLFF,TGTGCCAGCAGGGAGGGACAGGGGGAAAAACTGTTTTTT
TRBJ2-7,TRBV7-9,NA,TRBD1,CASSFWDRNYEQYF,TGTGCCAGCAGCTTTTGGGACAGAAACTACGAGCAGTACTTC
TRBJ2-7,TRBV11-3,NA,TRBD1,CASSLEQGVGEQYF,TGTGCCAGCAGCTTAGAGCAGGGGGTCGGGGAGCAGTACTTC
TRBJ2-7,TRBV9,few,NA,CASSVGETSEQYF,TGTGCCAGCAGCGTAGGGGAAACGAGCGAGCAGTACTTC
TRBJ2-4,TRBV28,few,NA,CASSPPGRAKNIQYF,TGTGCCAGCAGTCCCCCGGGGCGCGCCAAAAACATTCAGTACTTC
TRBJ1-4,TRBV9,NA,TRBD1,CASSDGTGNEKLFF,TGTGCCAGCAGTGACGGGACAGGGAATGAAAAACTGTTTTTT
TRBJ2-3,TRBV5-6,few,TRBD2,CASSFRTSGTDTQYF,TGTGCCAGCAGTTTCCGGACTAGCGGCACAGATACGCAGTATTTT
TRBJ1-2,TRBV7-9,few,NA,CASSSFDRRRGYTF,TGTGCCAGCAGCTCCTTCGACAGGCGCCGGGGCTACACCTTC
TRBJ2-5,TRBV5-5,few,TRBD2,CASSLVSSGRGSQETQYF,TGTGCCAGCAGCTTGGTATCTAGCGGGAGAGGAAGTCAAGAGACCCAGTACTTC
TRBJ2-7,TRBV5-5,few,TRBD2,CASSPRPSGIDPYEQYF,TGTGCCAGCAGCCCCCGCCCTAGCGGAATTGACCCCTACGAGCAGTACTTC
TRBJ1-2,TRBV30,NA,TRBD1,CAWGIPQGAVSYGYTF,TGTGCCTGGGGGATTCCACAGGGGGCGGTTAGCTATGGCTACACCTTC
TRBJ2-1,TRBV7-9,few,NA,CASSLTGGGAVFGQFF,TGTGCCAGCAGCTTAACTGGGGGGGGCGCGGTATTCGGGCAGTTCTTC
TRBJ1-1,TRBV3-1,few,NA,CASSQATDTEAFF,TGTGCCAGCAGCCAAGCCACGGACACTGAAGCTTTCTTT
TRBJ2-1,TRBV13,few,NA,CASSLGRNSRQFF,TGTGCCAGCAGCTTAGGCCGAAACTCGAGGCAGTTCTTC
TRBJ1-1,TRBV12-5,NA,TRBD1,CASGLRDRGWNTEAFF,TGTGCTAGTGGCCTCCGGGACAGGGGTTGGAACACTGAAGCTTTCTTT
TRBJ2-7,TRBV25-1,NA,NA,CATRTDHSYEQYF,TGTGCCACCAGGACAGATCACTCCTACGAGCAGTACTTC
TRBJ2-2,TRBV7-9,few,NA,CASMAGEAGRTPGELFF,TGTGCCAGCATGGCAGGGGAGGCGGGAAGGACCCCCGGGGAGCTGTTTTTT
TRBJ1-3,TRBV20-1,NA,NA,CSASRGGSGNTIYF,TGCAGTGCTAGCCGCGGGGGATCTGGAAACACCATATATTTT
TRBJ2-1,TRBV6-4,NA,TRBD1,CASTPDRGVYNEQFF,TGTGCCAGCACTCCCGACAGGGGGGTCTACAATGAGCAGTTCTTC
TRBJ2-2,TRBV11-3,few,TRBD2,CASSSRITSGRTGELFF,TGTGCCAGCAGCTCACGGATCACTAGCGGGAGGACCGGGGAGCTGTTTTTT
TRBJ2-1,TRBV12-3/TRBV12-4,few,NA,CASTQGPKNEQFF,TGTGCCAGCACCCAGGGGCCAAAGAATGAGCAGTTCTTC
TRBJ1-1,TRBV3-1,NA,NA,CASSQDYPGHTEAFF,TGTGCCAGCAGCCAAGATTATCCGGGCCACACTGAAGCTTTCTTT
TRBJ2-7,TRBV5-1,NA,TRBD1,CASSFDRGESEQYF,TGCGCCAGCAGCTTCGACAGGGGTGAAAGCGAGCAGTACTTC
TRBJ2-7,TRBV5-1,NA,TRBD2,CASRGLGFYEQYF,TGCGCCAGCAGGGGACTAGGCTTCTACGAGCAGTACTTC
TRBJ2-3,TRBV5-1,few,TRBD2,CASSFSSGGVSDTQYF,TGCGCCAGCAGCTTTTCTAGCGGGGGGGTTTCAGATACGCAGTATTTT
TRBJ2-2,TRBV6-2/TRBV6-3,NA,TRBD2,CASKLAGGNTGELFF,TGTGCCAGCAAATTAGCGGGAGGGAACACCGGGGAGCTGTTTTTT
TRBJ1-2,TRBV27,NA,TRBD1,CASSLFTGGAGYGYTF,TGTGCCAGCAGCTTATTTACAGGGGGCGCTGGCTATGGCTACACCTTC
TRBJ2-7,TRBV5-1,few,TRBD1,CASSLAPGTDFSYEQYF,TGCGCCAGCAGCTTGGCCCCCGGGACAGATTTTTCCTACGAGCAGTACTTC
TRBJ2-1,TRBV9,once,NA,CASSVALGINEQFF,TGTGCCAGCAGCGTAGCTCTGGGAATCAATGAGCAGTTCTTC
TRBJ2-3,TRBV4-2,NA,TRBD2,CASSQEGLAGHTQYF,TGTGCCAGCAGCCAAGAAGGACTAGCGGGACATACGCAGTATTTT
TRBJ2-5,TRBV9,few,NA,CASSVVGWETQYF,TGTGCCAGCAGCGTTGTGGGTTGGGAAACCCAGTACTTC
TRBJ1-5,TRBV20-1,NA,TRBD1,CSARQGAVGNQPQHF,TGCAGTGCTCGACAGGGGGCGGTGGGTAATCAGCCCCAGCATTTT
TRBJ2-3,TRBV12-3/TRBV12-4,NA,NA,CASRRGSSTDTQYF,TGTGCCAGCCGACGGGGATCTAGCACAGATACGCAGTATTTT
TRBJ2-7,TRBV7-2,NA,TRBD2,CASSYLAGPYEQYF,TGTGCCAGCAGCTATCTAGCGGGGCCCTACGAGCAGTACTTC